This T cell receptor (beta chain) was profiled in a study of cytomegalovirus exposure and HLA in healthy donors. Study-level points and caveats: Accurate HLA-A and HLA-B prediction from TCR beta sequences was reported for most subjects.

Among the donors, all were healthy bone marrow donors. A word on this clone: Its antigen is not identified.

13 Jbeta primers and 60 Vbeta primers were used for the PCR. This table comes from immunoSEQ multiplex PCR, and its TCRdb copy is limited to in-frame clones, with some not included. Found here are some 130,000 clones, around 77% of them singletons; the top ten hold approximately 0.86%. The V segment lost 2 bases and the J segment 12 bases; nucleotides outside the gene matches: 12. The CDR3 loop spans 15 amino acids. Per germline, CDR1 MDHEN and CDR2 SYDVKM. The clonotype was recovered from a woman in her sixties in good health and CMV-seronegative. Sequencing input: PBMCs. This sequence joins TRBV28 and TRBJ2-2, with 7 bases lining up with TRBD1. The CDR3 bases are TGTGCCAGCAGTTTAAAAGGGGGCAGGTCGGGGCAGCTGTTTTTT. Residues: CASSLKGGRSGQLFF.